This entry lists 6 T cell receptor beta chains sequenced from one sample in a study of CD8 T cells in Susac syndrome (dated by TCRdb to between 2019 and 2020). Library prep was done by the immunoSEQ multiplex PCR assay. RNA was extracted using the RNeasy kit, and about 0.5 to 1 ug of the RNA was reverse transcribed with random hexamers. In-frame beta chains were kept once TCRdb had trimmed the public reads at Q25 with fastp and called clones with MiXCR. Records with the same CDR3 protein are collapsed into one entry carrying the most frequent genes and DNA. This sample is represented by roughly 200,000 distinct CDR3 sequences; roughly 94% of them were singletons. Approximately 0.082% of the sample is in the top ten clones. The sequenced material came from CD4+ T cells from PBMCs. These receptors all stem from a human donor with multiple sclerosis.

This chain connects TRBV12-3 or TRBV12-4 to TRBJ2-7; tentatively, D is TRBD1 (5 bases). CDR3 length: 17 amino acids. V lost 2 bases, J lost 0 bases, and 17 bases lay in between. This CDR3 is CASSLRQGPESSYEQYF. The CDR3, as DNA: TGTGCCAGCAGTTTAAGGCAGGGCCCAGAGAGCTCCTACGAGCAGTACTTC.

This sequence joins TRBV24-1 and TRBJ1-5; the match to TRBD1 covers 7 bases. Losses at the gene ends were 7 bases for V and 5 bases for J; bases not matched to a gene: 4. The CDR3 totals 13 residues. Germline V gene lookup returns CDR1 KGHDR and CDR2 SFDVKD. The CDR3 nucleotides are TGTGCCACCAGCGGACAGGTCCATCAGCCCCAGCATTTT. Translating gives CATSGQVHQPQHF.

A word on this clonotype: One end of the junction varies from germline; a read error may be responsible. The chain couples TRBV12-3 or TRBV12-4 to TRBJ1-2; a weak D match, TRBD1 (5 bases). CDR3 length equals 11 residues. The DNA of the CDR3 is TGTGCCAGCAGTTTAGAGGGACGAAAATCCTTC. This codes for CASSLEGRKSF.

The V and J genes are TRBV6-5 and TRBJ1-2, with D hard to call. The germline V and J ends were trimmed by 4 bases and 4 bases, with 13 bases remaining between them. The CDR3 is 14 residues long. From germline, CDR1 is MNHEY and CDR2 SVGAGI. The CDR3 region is CASSSATDVYGYTF. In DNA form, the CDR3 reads TGTGCCAGCAGTTCCGCGACTGATGTCTATGGCTACACCTTC.

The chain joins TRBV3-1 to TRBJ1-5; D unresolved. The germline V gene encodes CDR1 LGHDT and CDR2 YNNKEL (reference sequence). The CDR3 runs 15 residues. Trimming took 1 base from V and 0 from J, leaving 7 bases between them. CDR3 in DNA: TGTGCCAGCAGCCAAGGCGTGTATAGCAATCAGCCCCAGCATTTT. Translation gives CASSQGVYSNQPQHF.

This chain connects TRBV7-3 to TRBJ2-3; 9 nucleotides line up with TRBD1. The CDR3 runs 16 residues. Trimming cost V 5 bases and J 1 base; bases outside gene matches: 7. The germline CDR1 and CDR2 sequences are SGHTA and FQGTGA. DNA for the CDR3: TGTGCCAGCAGCCCTACAGGGGGCGCAGGCACAGATACGCAGTATTTT. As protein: CASSPTGGAGTDTQYF. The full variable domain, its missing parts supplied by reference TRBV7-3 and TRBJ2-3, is GAGVSQTPSNKVTEKGKYVELRCDPISGHTALYWYRQSLGQGPEFLIYFQGTGAADDSGLPNDRFFAVRPEGSVSTLKIQRTERGDSAVYLCASSPTGGAGTDTQYFGPGTRLTVL.